The next 25 T cell receptor beta chains were all read from a single sample in a study of T cells in Graves' hyperthyroidism and ophthalmopathy. RNA transcripts served as the template for amplifying TCR beta CDR3 regions. A set of HTBI primers served as the primers for a first-round RT-PCR of the TCR CDR3. MiXCR, run by TCRdb on the multiplex PCR reads, gives a single entry per CDR3 protein. The sample shows some 300,000 distinct CDR3 sequences, 13% of them seen only once. Sequenced: blood. The receptors originated from a woman in her twenties or thirties with Graves' hyperthyroidism that later progressed to Graves' ophthalmopathy.

The table lists this clonotype with a few counts. The chain couples TRBV30 to TRBJ2-7; tentative D call: TRBD1 (6 bases). V shed 0 bases and J shed 2 bases, with 14 bases lying between them. Germline V lookup: CDR1 GTSNPN, CDR2 SVGIG (reference sequence). The CDR3 spans 15 residues. The chain's CDR3 is CAWSVLSGTPYEQYF. The CDR3 coding sequence is TGTGCCTGGAGTGTCTTATCCGGGACACCCTACGAGCAGTACTTC.

This clonotype came up a few times. The V call is TRBV4-1, the J call TRBJ2-1, with 9 nucleotides matching TRBD2. The trim removed 4 bases at V and 6 bases at J, leaving 7 bases unmatched. Germline V gene lookup returns CDR1 MGHRA and CDR2 YSYEKL. The CDR3 consists of 15 residues. CDR3 sequence (DNA): TGCGCCAGCAGCCCGAAGGGACTAGCAGGCAATGAGCAGTTCTTC. This translates into CASSPKGLAGNEQFF.

Many counts were recorded for this clonotype. J is TRBJ1-2 and V is TRBV20-1, with TRBD1 matching 7 bases. J lost 4 bases, V lost 0 bases, and 8 bases had no gene match. Per germline, CDR1 DFQATT and CDR2 SNEGSKA (reference sequence). This CDR3 comprises 15 residues. In DNA, the CDR3 is TGCAGTGCTAGAGATTCTAAGGGGGCGAGCTATGGCTACACCTTC. This encodes CSARDSKGASYGYTF.

The chain combines TRBV10-3 with TRBJ2-3; D may be TRBD1 (6 bases). This CDR3 has 13 amino acids. The germline CDR1 and CDR2 sequences are ENHRY and SYGVKD. Trimming pared 0 bases from V and 6 bases from J, leaving 7 bases between. CDR3 sequence reads: CAISESQGDTQYF. The CDR3 region has the DNA TGTGCCATCAGTGAGTCGCAGGGGGATACGCAGTATTTT.

This clonotype was observed a handful of times. The chain recombines TRBV6-2 or TRBV6-3 with TRBJ1-3; the D gene is possibly TRBD1 (5 bases). The germline gives CDR1 MNHEY, CDR2 SVGEGT. V dropped 2 bases and J dropped 0 bases, with 8 bases sitting between them. The CDR3 is 15 residues long. For the CDR3, the DNA is TGTGCCAGCAGTTACAGGGGAGCCTCTGGAAACACCATATATTTT. Amino acid sequence: CASSYRGASGNTIYF.

This clonotype was found many times. The chain carries TRBV7-2 and TRBJ2-1, with TRBD2 as a possible D gene (6 bases). Germline CDR1 and CDR2: SGHTA and FQGNSA. The V and J ends lost 1 base and 4 bases respectively, with 14 bases between them. This CDR3 contains 16 residues. The CDR3 sequence: CASSLVPGTGYNEQFF. The DNA of the CDR3 is TGTGCCAGCAGCTTAGTCCCCGGGACTGGGTACAATGAGCAGTTCTTC.

The chain uses TRBV18 and TRBJ2-7; D remains unclear. Germline assignment: CDR1 KGHSH and CDR2 LQKENI. Trimming pared 2 bases from V and 8 bases from J, leaving 19 bases between. The CDR3 length is 15 residues. For the CDR3, the DNA is TGTGCCAGCTCACCAAGGGATTTCATGCCCAACAAGCAGTACTTC. This codes for CASSPRDFMPNKQYF.

Many counts were recorded for this clonotype. This chain links TRBV7-9 with TRBJ1-1; no definite D call. Deletions cut 4 bases from V and 5 bases from J, with 8 bases between. CDR3 length: 12 amino acids. Germline CDR1 and CDR2: SEHNR and FQNEAQ (reference sequence). The CDR3 region has the DNA TGTGCCAGCAGCTCCTCCACTACTGAAGCTTTCTTT. This translates into CASSSSTTEAFF.

This clonotype has more than one count but fewer than ten. This chain's CDR3 is CASSPEGGRKTQYF. In DNA, the CDR3 is TGTGCCAGCAGCCCAGAAGGGGGTAGGAAGACCCAGTACTTC. This sequence joins TRBV7-2 and TRBJ2-5, with a possible D match to TRBD1 (6 bases). The CDR3 runs to 14 residues. Germline lookup yields CDR1 SGHTA and CDR2 FQGNSA. V was trimmed by 5 bases and J by 6 bases, leaving 16 bases between them. Full variable domain (rest looked up from reference TRBV7-2 and TRBJ2-5): GAGVSQSPSNKVTEKGKDVELRCDPISGHTALYWYRQSLGQGLEFLIYFQGNSAPDKSGLPSDRFSAERTGGSVSTLTIQRTQQEDSAVYLCASSPEGGRKTQYFGPGTRLLVL.

In its sample, this clonotype was seen many times. V is TRBV18 and J is TRBJ2-5; D is uncertain. CDR1 and CDR2 from the germline V gene are KGHSH and LQKENI. This CDR3 is 13 amino acids long. The V end lost 5 bases, the J end lost 5 bases, and 12 bases lay between the germline ends. CDR3 sequence: CASSKGPGETQYF. CDR3 nucleotide sequence: TGTGCCAGCTCAAAAGGGCCTGGGGAGACCCAGTACTTC.

This clonotype was counted ten times or more. V is TRBV7-6 and J is TRBJ2-3, with 13 bases identical to TRBD2. The CDR3 covers 17 residues. Germline V gene sequence: CDR1 SGHVS, CDR2 FNYEAQ. The junction had 14 bases not matched to a gene; V was cut back by 10 bases and J by 4 bases. CDR3 coding DNA: TGTGCCACCCTGCCGGGACTAGCGGGGAGCGCCCCAGATACGCAGTATTTT. It translates to CATLPGLAGSAPDTQYF.

This clonotype appeared many times. V gene TRBV19 combines with J gene TRBJ2-7; 7 positions agree with TRBD1. This CDR3 contains 14 residues. With V trimmed by 6 bases and J by 2 bases, 7 bases remained unmatched. CDR1 LNHDA and CDR2 SQIVND come from the germline V gene (reference sequence). The CDR3: CASSVPGTAYEQYF. DNA of the CDR3: TGTGCCAGTAGCGTCCCCGGGACAGCCTACGAGCAGTACTTC.

This clonotype occurred many times. The chain is built from TRBV6-1 and TRBJ2-1; 8 positions match TRBD2. Losses at the gene ends were 6 bases for V and 7 bases for J; bases not matched to a gene: 11. CDR1 MNHNS and CDR2 SASEGT come from the germline V gene. The CDR3 runs 15 residues. The CDR3 DNA follows: TGTGCCAGCAGCTCACGATTGGGACTAGAGAATGAGCAGTTCTTC. As protein: CASSSRLGLENEQFF.

The rearrangement links TRBV7-2 to TRBJ2-7; TRBD1 matches 7 bases. The V gene's germline CDR1 is SGHTA and CDR2 FQGNSA. The CDR3 contains 13 residues. With V trimmed by 9 bases and J by 4 bases, 9 bases remained unmatched. CDR3 bases: TGTGCCAGTAGTATCGGCAGGGGGTACGAGCAGTACTTC. It codes for CASSIGRGYEQYF. Supplemented by reference TRBV7-2 and TRBJ2-7, the full variable domain reads GAGVSQSPSNKVTEKGKDVELRCDPISGHTALYWYRQSLGQGLEFLIYFQGNSAPDKSGLPSDRFSAERTGGSVSTLTIQRTQQEDSAVYLCASSIGRGYEQYFGPGTRLTVT.

The sample holds many counts of this clonotype. V is TRBV7-2 and J is TRBJ2-7, with D possibly matching TRBD1 (6 bases). The germline V gene has CDR1 SGHTA and CDR2 FQGNSA. V lost 5 bases to trimming and J lost 3 bases, with 14 bases between them. The CDR3 loop spans 14 amino acids. As DNA, the CDR3 is TGTGCCAGCAGCCCACTAGTAGGGGGCTACGAGCAGTACTTC. Translating gives CASSPLVGGYEQYF.

There are many counts of this clonotype. J is TRBJ1-5 and V is TRBV3-1; TRBD1 matches 9 bases. CDR1 LGHDT and CDR2 YNNKEL come from the germline V gene (reference sequence). The V gene end was trimmed by 4 bases and the J gene end by 6 bases; junction bases not matched to a gene: 7. This CDR3 comprises 15 residues. CDR3: CASSLGTGRGQPQHF. In DNA form, the CDR3 reads TGTGCCAGCAGCCTCGGGACAGGGAGAGGTCAGCCCCAGCATTTT.

In this sample, this clonotype turned up many times. This sequence joins TRBV29-1 and TRBJ2-3, with TRBD2 identical over 8 bases. The germline CDR1 and CDR2 sequences are SQVTM and ANQGSEA. The CDR3 loop spans 15 amino acids. V shed 7 bases, J shed 2 bases, and the junction held 11 bases outside the gene matches. The CDR3 protein is CSALNLAGITDTQYF. CDR3 DNA: TGCAGCGCCCTAAACCTAGCGGGTATCACAGATACGCAGTATTTT.

This clonotype was seen ten or more times. The V and J genes are TRBV27 and TRBJ2-7; D unclear. The CDR3 length is 13 residues. Trimming shortened V by 0 bases and J by 0 bases, and 3 bases separated the two germline ends. Germline CDR1 and CDR2: MNHEY and SMNVEV (reference sequence). CDR3 sequence (DNA): TGTGCCAGCAGTTTATCCGTCTCCTACGAGCAGTACTTC. Protein product: CASSLSVSYEQYF.

This clonotype was seen ten or more times. V is TRBV12-3 or TRBV12-4 and J is TRBJ2-1, with D possibly called TRBD1 or TRBD2 (5 bases each). The CDR3 runs to 15 residues. V was clipped by 2 bases and J by 6 bases, with 14 bases between them. The CDR3 here is CASSLRESGGNEQFF. The CDR3 nucleotides read TGTGCCAGCAGTTTAAGGGAGAGTGGGGGCAATGAGCAGTTCTTC.

This clonotype occurred many times. The junction and the germline gene differ at one end; a read error may be behind it. V is TRBV5-1 and J is TRBJ2-3; weak D call: TRBD2 (7 bases). The germline V gene encodes CDR1 SGHRS and CDR2 YFSETQ. The CDR3 is made up of 16 amino acids. Here the CDR3 DNA reads TGCGCCAGCAGCTGGGGAGGGGGGGAGAGCACAGATACACAGTATTTT. Protein product: CASSWGGGESTDTQYF.

This clonotype was detected ten times or more. The V call is TRBV28, the J call TRBJ2-3; 9 bases align to TRBD1. The ends lost 6 bases at V and 3 bases at J; junction bases unmatched: 4. In germline, CDR1 is MDHEN, CDR2 SYDVKM. The CDR3 is made up of 14 amino acids. In DNA form, the CDR3 reads TGTGCCAGCAGCTTAGACAGGGGGACAGATACGCAGTATTTT. Translating it yields CASSLDRGTDTQYF.

This clonotype was seen many times. A read error may produce the germline difference seen at one junction end. V and J are TRBV20-1 and TRBJ2-3; 12 nucleotides line up with TRBD2. The CDR3 length is 12 residues. Looked up from germline, CDR1 is DFQATT and CDR2 is SNEGSKA (reference sequence). The CDR3 protein is CTILAGGDTQYF. CDR3 DNA: TGTACAATCCTAGCGGGGGGGGATACGCAGTATTTT.

V gene TRBV6-5 combines with J gene TRBJ2-1, with D unresolved. Between the trimmed V and J ends, which lost 2 bases and 11 bases, there was a span of 13 bases. Germline lookup yields CDR1 MNHEY and CDR2 SVGAGI. CDR3 size: 13 residues. The CDR3 spells CASSYPLETQQFF. The DNA of the CDR3 is TGTGCCAGCAGTTACCCGCTCGAGACCCAGCAGTTCTTC.

This clonotype was detected ten times or more. The chain carries TRBV12-3 or TRBV12-4 and TRBJ2-1; D possibly corresponds to TRBD2 (6 bases). Deletions cut 8 bases from V and 2 bases from J, with 13 bases between. The CDR3 loop spans 14 amino acids. The CDR3 bases are TGTGCCAGCGCGGCGACGGGAGCCTACAATGAGCAGTTCTTC. Its translation: CASAATGAYNEQFF.

In its sample, this clonotype was seen many times. The chain couples TRBV19 to TRBJ2-5, with a tentative D call TRBD1 (5 bases). CDR1 and CDR2 (germline): LNHDA, SQIVND (reference sequence). V shed 7 bases and J shed 5 bases, with 11 bases lying between them. The CDR3 covers 12 residues. In DNA form, the CDR3 reads TGTGCCAGTAATCAGGGTGGGGAGACCCAGTACTTC. It codes for CASNQGGETQYF.